This T cell receptor beta chain was identified in a study of cytomegalovirus exposure and HLA in healthy donors. Study-wide points: There were some V segments, including TRBV6-2 and TRBV6-3, excluded as indistinguishable. Sequencing artifact likely explains a cluster of highly shared sequence variants. Reportedly, HLA-A and HLA-B alleles of most subjects were accurately predicted from TCR beta.

The germline CDR1 and CDR2 sequences are ENHRY and SYGVKD. The V end lost 6 bases, the J end lost 5 bases, and 8 bases lay between the germline ends. This CDR3 contains 12 residues. Researchers ran the PCR with 60 Vbeta and 13 Jbeta primers. Only in-frame clones appear in the TCRdb table, and some are missing; sequencing was by immunoSEQ multiplex PCR. The data show about 120,000 clones, with roughly 80% seen just once and about 2% held by the top ten. To note about this clone: The antigen is unknown.

Sequenced: PBMCs. J is TRBJ2-1 and V is TRBV10-3, with a weak D call TRBD1 (5 bases). This receptor was obtained from a man aged 30 to 39 in good health and CMV-seronegative. This chain's CDR3 is CAISPRDNEQFF. CDR3 nucleotide sequence: TGTGCCATCAGCCCCAGGGACAATGAGCAGTTCTTC.